Listed below are T cell receptor beta chains from one sample, sequenced in a study of blood T cell repertoires in COVID-19. Clones were read by immunoSEQ multiplex PCR, and TCRdb kept only the in-frame ones, dropping some. The top ten clones hold less than 3.5% of a sample with 250,000 to 400,000 clones, about nine tenths of them seen once. The sequencing input was peripheral blood. The receptors come from a woman aged 30 to 39 with COVID-19, enrolled during active disease. Each CDR3 is given with its conserved first and last residue. D genes are given only for firm matches. Part of the rows lack a size; the others show once, few, many or a class for expanded clones.

V gene	clone size	D gene	J gene	CDR3 protein	CDR3 DNA
TRBV18	.	TRBD2	TRBJ2-7	CASSPGGGSSYEQYF	TGTGCCAGCTCACCCGGGGGGGGAAGCTCCTACGAGCAGTACTTC
TRBV6-5	.	.	TRBJ2-3	CASMVVASGTDTQYF	TGTGCCAGCATGGTGGTGGCTAGCGGCACAGATACGCAGTATTTT
TRBV5-5	.	TRBD1	TRBJ1-1	CASSSRTGGIDTEAFF	TGTGCCAGCAGCTCAAGGACAGGGGGCATAGATACTGAAGCTTTCTTT
TRBV4-1	.	TRBD1	TRBJ1-6	CASSQAGDLTGGYSPLHF	TGCGCCAGCAGCCAAGCAGGGGACTTGACAGGGGGATATTCACCCCTCCACTTT
TRBV25-1	.	.	TRBJ1-1	CASSEFAGHTEAFF	TGTGCCAGCAGTGAATTTGCAGGGCACACTGAAGCTTTCTTT
TRBV7-9	.	TRBD1	TRBJ1-2	CASSSRTGEGYTF	TGTGCCAGCAGCTCAAGGACAGGGGAGGGCTACACCTTC
TRBV4-1	.	TRBD2	TRBJ2-1	CASSQDTQLADLLDEQFF	TGCGCCAGCAGCCAAGATACGCAGCTAGCGGATCTTTTAGATGAGCAGTTCTTC
TRBV10-3	.	TRBD1	TRBJ1-1	CAIRPTGDVNTEAFF	TGTGCCATCAGGCCGACAGGGGACGTGAACACTGAAGCTTTCTTT
TRBV5-4	.	.	TRBJ1-2	CASSLEVGEDYGYTF	TGTGCCAGCAGCTTGGAGGTCGGGGAGGACTATGGCTACACCTTC
TRBV11-2	.	TRBD1	TRBJ2-7	CASSLVVGTGIYEQYF	TGTGCCAGCAGCTTAGTAGTGGGGACAGGCATCTACGAGCAGTACTTC
TRBV7-2	.	TRBD1	TRBJ2-5	CASSFDRGLQETQYF	TGTGCCAGCAGCTTTGACAGGGGTCTCCAAGAGACCCAGTACTTC
TRBV19	.	.	TRBJ1-1	CASKNVFGNTEAFF	TGTGCCAGTAAAAACGTCTTTGGCAACACTGAAGCTTTCTTT
TRBV7-2	.	.	TRBJ2-3	CASGRGGTVDTQYF	TGTGCCAGCGGGCGTGGCGGGACTGTGGATACGCAGTATTTT
TRBV5-4	.	TRBD1	TRBJ2-3	CASSLDRGGDTQYF	TGTGCCAGCAGCTTGGACAGGGGCGGAGATACGCAGTATTTT
TRBV28	.	TRBD1	TRBJ1-2	CASSLTGEGGYYGYTF	TGTGCCAGCAGTTTGACAGGGGAAGGAGGCTACTATGGCTACACCTTC
TRBV2	.	TRBD1	TRBJ1-1	CASSVGQGTEAFF	TGTGCCAGCAGTGTAGGACAGGGGACTGAAGCTTTCTTT
TRBV5-1	.	.	TRBJ2-1	CASSLAASSYNEQFF	TGCGCCAGCAGCTTGGCAGCTAGTTCCTACAATGAGCAGTTCTTC
TRBV19	once	TRBD2	TRBJ2-1	CASSIGGRPDNEQFF	TGTGCCAGTAGTATAGGCGGGAGGCCCGACAATGAGCAGTTCTTC
TRBV27	.	.	TRBJ1-3	CASSSSIGNTIYF	TGTGCCAGCAGTTCGAGCATAGGAAACACCATATATTTT
TRBV4-2	few	.	TRBJ2-5	CASSQVAEQETQYF	TGTGCCAGCAGCCAGGTCGCGGAGCAAGAGACCCAGTACTTC
TRBV6-1	few	.	TRBJ1-3	CASSEGAKGNTIYF	TGTGCCAGCAGTGAAGGGGCAAAGGGAAACACCATATATTTT
TRBV7-2	.	.	TRBJ1-6	CASSPRQGAPLHF	TGTGCCAGCAGCCCACGGCAGGGTGCACCCCTCCACTTT
TRBV5-5	.	.	TRBJ1-3	CASSPYRTGNTIYF	TGTGCCAGCAGCCCATACAGAACTGGAAACACCATATATTTT
TRBV28	.	.	TRBJ1-1	CASRERGWNTEAFF	TGTGCCAGCAGGGAGCGGGGCTGGAACACTGAAGCTTTCTTT
TRBV24-1	.	TRBD2	TRBJ2-3	CATSDPAGHGGDTQYF	TGTGCCACCAGTGACCCGGCAGGGCACGGGGGGGATACGCAGTATTTT
TRBV5-4	.	TRBD2	TRBJ2-3	CASRGGLAGETDTQYF	TGTGCCAGCAGGGGGGGACTAGCGGGAGAGACAGATACGCAGTATTTT
TRBV14	.	.	TRBJ2-1	CASRPLSGSYNEQFF	TGTGCCAGCAGACCTCTAAGCGGCAGCTACAATGAGCAGTTCTTC
TRBV5-1	.	TRBD2	TRBJ2-1	CASSSLGGTLAGGRNEQFF	TGCGCCAGCAGCAGCTTGGGGGGTACTCTAGCGGGAGGTCGGAATGAGCAGTTCTTC
TRBV30	.	TRBD1	TRBJ1-1	CAWRYRQGAAFF	TGTGCCTGGAGATATAGACAGGGTGCAGCTTTCTTT
TRBV6-4	.	TRBD2	TRBJ2-3	CASSDPASGRGADTQYF	TGTGCCAGCAGTGACCCAGCTAGCGGGAGGGGAGCAGATACGCAGTATTTT
TRBV5-4	once	TRBD2	TRBJ2-3	CASRRGLAGDLTDTQYF	TGTGCCAGCAGGCGGGGGTTAGCGGGAGATCTCACAGATACGCAGTATTTT
TRBV2	.	.	TRBJ1-5	CASSSSHLYSNQPQHF	TGTGCCAGCAGTTCTAGTCATCTTTATAGCAATCAGCCCCAGCATTTT
TRBV11-2	.	.	TRBJ1-1	CASSLGGVVGTEAFF	TGTGCCAGCAGCTTAGGGGGGGTCGTCGGAACTGAAGCTTTCTTT